The source of this T cell receptor (beta chain) is a study of control samples from healthy donors and cancer patients. There are 17 residues in the CDR3. Germline trimming cut 4 bases from V and 2 bases from J; bases unmatched to any gene: 10. Germline CDR1 and CDR2: SNHLY and FYNNEI. Clones were sequenced by immunoSEQ multiplex PCR, and TCRdb holds only the in-frame ones, with some missing. This sample has approximately 49,000 clones, with around nine tenths found just once. The chain links TRBV2 to TRBJ2-2; 7 positions match TRBD2. The origin of this receptor is a man aged 35-49 years with colorectal cancer. The source material was PBMCs. The CDR3 nucleotides are TGTGCCAGCAGTGGCCCGTTAGCGGGCCCTAACACCGGGGAGCTGTTTTTT. This translates into CASSGPLAGPNTGELFF.